Listed here are 10 T cell receptor beta chains from one sample, sequenced in a study of cytomegalovirus exposure and HLA in healthy donors. PCR used 60 Vbeta primers and 13 Jbeta primers. Assay used: immunoSEQ multiplex PCR; TCRdb lists only in-frame clones, some missing. The repertoire includes fewer than 40,000 clones, 86% of them detected once, and over 10% sits in the top ten. Sequences were obtained from PBMCs. These TCRs come from a woman between 35 and 50 years old in good health and CMV-seropositive.

The gene calls are TRBV5-4 and TRBJ1-3; no reliable D call. The CDR3 has 11 amino acids. Trimming left V 1 base short and J 7 bases short, with 3 bases between. CDR1 is SGHNT, CDR2 YYREEE, per germline (reference sequence). CDR3 loop: CASSLRNTIYF. The CDR3 nucleotides are TGTGCCAGCAGCTTGCGGAACACCATATATTTT. The full variable domain, its missing parts supplied by reference TRBV5-4 and TRBJ1-3, is ETGVTQSPTHLIKTRGQQVTLRCSSQSGHNTVSWYQQALGQGPQFIFQYYREEENGRGNFPPRFSGLQFPNYSSELNVNALELDDSALYLCASSLRNTIYFGEGSWLTVV.

As to this clone: One end of the junction is discordant with germline, which a read error may explain. This sequence joins TRBV7-9 and TRBJ1-1, with TRBD1 matching 8 bases. The germline V gene encodes CDR1 SEHNR and CDR2 FQNEAQ (reference sequence). The CDR3 length is 16 residues. The CDR3 bases are TGTTCCAGCAGCTTAAATCCAGGGGGCGCGTTCGCTGAAGCTTTCTTT. Protein product: CSSSLNPGGAFAEAFF.

The rearrangement joins TRBV6-6 to TRBJ2-3, with D tentatively TRBD2 (6 bases). This CDR3 comprises 13 residues. Trimming shortened V by 10 bases and J by 1 base, and 12 bases separated the two germline ends. Per germline, CDR1 MNHNY and CDR2 SVGAGI (reference sequence). The DNA for the CDR3 is TGTGCCACCGCGGAGGGTGGCACAGATACGCAGTATTTT. It encodes CATAEGGTDTQYF.

The chain links TRBV7-2 to TRBJ2-3; TRBD2 matches 7 bases. The CDR3 totals 16 residues. CDR1 is SGHTA and CDR2 is FQGNSA in the germline V gene. J gave up 2 bases and V 5 bases, and 10 bases lay outside the gene matches. For the CDR3, the DNA is TGTGCCAGCAGCCTAAGAGGGCTAGCGGTCACAGATACGCAGTATTTT. It specifies CASSLRGLAVTDTQYF.

V gene TRBV5-1 combines with J gene TRBJ2-5; no clear D gene. Germline CDR1 reads SGHRS; CDR2 reads YFSETQ. Trimming removed 3 bases at V and 1 base at J, with 13 bases between. The CDR3 spans 15 residues. CDR3 sequence: CASSSTPAPQETQYF. The CDR3 DNA is TGCGCCAGCAGCTCGACACCGGCCCCCCAAGAGACCCAGTACTTC. The whole variable domain, filled in from reference TRBV5-1 and TRBJ2-5, reads KAGVTQTPRYLIKTRGQQVTLSCSPISGHRSVSWYQQTPGQGLQFLFEYFSETQRNKGNFPGRFSGRQFSNSRSEMNVSTLELGDSALYLCASSSTPAPQETQYFGPGTRLLVL.

This sequence joins TRBV23-1 and TRBJ2-5; 11 bases align to TRBD1. The J call may be mistaken, given a closer DNA end match to TRBJ2-4. TRBV23-1 is sorted into the ORF group, with uncertain function. The CDR3 totals 16 residues. In DNA, the CDR3 is TGCGCCAGCAGTCAATCCGGACAGGGGGCGGAAAACATTCAGTACTTC. The encoded protein is CASSQSGQGAENIQYF.

This clone was seen a handful of times. A read error may account for a junction end that differs from germline. V usage is TRBV4-3 and J usage is TRBJ2-3; 12 bases are shared with TRBD2. Per germline, CDR1 LGHNA and CDR2 YSLEER. The CDR3 covers 16 residues. CDR3: CASSRSSGGGAETQYF. As DNA, the CDR3 is TGCGCCAGCAGCCGATCTAGCGGGGGGGGCGCAGAGACGCAGTATTTT.

This clone was observed once. The chain carries TRBV19 and TRBJ1-2; no clear D gene. Trimming took off 10 bases at V and 8 bases at J, with 17 bases between the two ends. In germline, CDR1 is LNHDA, CDR2 SQIVND (reference sequence). The CDR3 extends over 12 amino acids. DNA of the CDR3: TGTGCCACCGACGAAGAGGATAGAGGCTACACCTTC. Translating gives CATDEEDRGYTF.

The chain employs TRBV7-3 and TRBJ2-3; D is undetermined. The germline CDR1 and CDR2 sequences are SGHTA and FQGTGA. The CDR3 has 13 residues. V was shortened by 8 bases and J by 2 bases, with 11 bases between the two germline ends. CDR3 in DNA: TGTGCCAGCGGCTCCCAAATCACAGATACGCAGTATTTT. Amino acid sequence: CASGSQITDTQYF.

This chain joins TRBV7-2 and TRBJ2-3; D remains unclear. Looked up from germline, CDR1 is SGHTA and CDR2 is FQGNSA. Trimming shortened V by 3 bases and J by 6 bases, and 4 bases separated the two germline ends. The CDR3 runs 11 residues. The CDR3 is CASSFLDTQYF. The CDR3 DNA reads as TGTGCCAGCAGCTTTCTGGATACGCAGTATTTT.